The 15 T cell receptor beta chains below come from one sample, sequenced in a study of blood T cell repertoires in COVID-19. The protocol was immunoSEQ multiplex PCR, while the TCRdb copy is restricted to in-frame clones and leaves out a portion. The data show over 90,000 clones, with 60% to 80% seen just once and about 9.6% held by the top ten. The material sequenced was peripheral blood. The origin of the receptors is a man aged 60-69 years with active or convalescent COVID-19.

This clone was detected only once. The chain couples TRBV19 to TRBJ1-6; 10 bases are shared with TRBD1. V dropped 5 bases and J dropped 6; count of bases not matched to a gene: 10. The CDR3 is made up of 17 amino acids. Per germline, CDR1 LNHDA and CDR2 SQIVND (reference sequence). The CDR3 is CASSPSGTGVVNSPLHF. The CDR3, as DNA: TGTGCCAGTAGTCCCTCCGGGACAGGGGTTGTTAATTCACCCCTCCACTTT.

This clone came up once. This rearrangement joins TRBV6-2 or TRBV6-3 to TRBJ1-5; TRBD1 matches at 9 bases. Germline trimming cut 6 bases from V and 7 bases from J; bases unmatched to any gene: 7. The CDR3 is 14 residues long. CDR1 is MNHEY and CDR2 is SVGEGT in the germline V gene. The CDR3, as DNA: TGTGCCAGCAGCCGACAGGGGGGACAGCAGCCCCAGCATTTT. This sequence encodes CASSRQGGQQPQHF.

This clone was recorded at least ten times. The genes are TRBV2 and TRBJ1-4; D unclear. V was cut by 2 bases and J by 12 bases, with 16 bases left in between. Germline V gene sequence: CDR1 SNHLY, CDR2 FYNNEI. The CDR3 runs to 14 residues. CDR3 sequence: CASSESQVPGELFF. In DNA, the CDR3 is TGTGCCAGCAGTGAAAGCCAGGTCCCCGGGGAACTGTTTTTT.

The chain carries TRBV27 and TRBJ2-3, with D possibly matching TRBD2 (5 bases). The CDR3 is 13 residues long. CDR1 and CDR2 (germline): MNHEY, SMNVEV (reference sequence). The ends were cut back, 4 bases at V and 14 bases at J, with 19 bases in the middle. In nucleotides, the CDR3 is TGTGCCAGCAGTTCCTCGGGTCGGGGATGGCGGTATTTT. It specifies CASSSSGRGWRYF.

This clone was found a few times. The chain has TRBV28 and TRBJ1-5, with 8 bases matching TRBD1. CDR1 and CDR2 (germline): MDHEN, SYDVKM. V gave up 6 bases and J gave up 4 bases; unmatched junction bases: 8. The CDR3 contains 15 residues. CDR3 nucleotides: TGTGCCAGCAGCGTCGGGACAGGTGGGAATCAGCCCCAGCATTTT. It is translated as CASSVGTGGNQPQHF.

The count of this clone is one. The chain has TRBV5-4 and TRBJ2-5, with a possible D match to TRBD2 (7 bases). Germline loops: CDR1 SGHNT, CDR2 YYREEE (reference sequence). Deletions cut 0 bases from V and 5 bases from J, with 14 bases between. This CDR3 comprises 15 residues. The CDR3 DNA sequence: TGTGCCAGCAGCTTGGATACAGGGACTAAGGAGACCCAGTACTTC. It specifies CASSLDTGTKETQYF. The full variable domain, with the rest looked up from reference TRBV5-4 and TRBJ2-5, is ETGVTQSPTHLIKTRGQQVTLRCSSQSGHNTVSWYQQALGQGPQFIFQYYREEENGRGNFPPRFSGLQFPNYSSELNVNALELDDSALYLCASSLDTGTKETQYFGPGTRLLVL.

The gene calls are TRBV9 and TRBJ1-1; unclear D gene. The V gene's germline CDR1 is SGDLS and CDR2 YYNGEE. This CDR3 region has 15 residues. Trimming removed 4 bases from V and 5 bases from J, with 18 bases in between. CDR3 region: CASSLSGGLGTEAFF. The CDR3, as DNA: TGTGCCAGCAGCCTTTCTGGCGGGCTTGGTACTGAAGCTTTCTTT. The complete variable domain, with remaining parts taken from reference TRBV9 and TRBJ1-1, reads DSGVTQTPKHLITATGQRVTLRCSPRSGDLSVYWYQQSLDQGLQFLIQYYNGEERAKGNILERFSAQQFPDLHSELNLSSLELGDSALYFCASSLSGGLGTEAFFGQGTRLTVV.

The gene calls are TRBV6-6 and TRBJ2-3; 8 positions match TRBD1. CDR1 is MNHNY, CDR2 SVGAGI, per germline (reference sequence). This CDR3 comprises 13 residues. Unmatched junction bases numbered 8, after V lost 5 bases and J lost 10 bases. CDR3 bases: TGTGCCAGCAGTACAGGGGGACGGGATTCGCAGTATTTT. Its protein is CASSTGGRDSQYF.

The chain combines TRBV5-1 with TRBJ2-3, with TRBD2 identical over 14 bases. Unmatched junction bases numbered 4, after V lost 3 bases and J lost 1 base. Germline lookup yields CDR1 SGHRS and CDR2 YFSETQ. The CDR3 is 17 residues long. CDR3 sequence (DNA): TGCGCCAGCAGCTGGGGGACTAGCGGGAGTGGCACAGATACGCAGTATTTT. This gives the protein CASSWGTSGSGTDTQYF.

The chain employs TRBV15 and TRBJ2-1, with 8 bases aligning to TRBD2. Trimming cost V 5 bases and J 2 bases; bases outside gene matches: 2. This CDR3 comprises 14 residues. The germline CDR1 and CDR2 sequences are LNHNV and YYDKDF (reference sequence). The CDR3 DNA is TGTGCCACCAGCGGACTAGCCGCCTACAATGAGCAGTTCTTC. It is translated as CATSGLAAYNEQFF.

The chain recombines TRBV12-3 or TRBV12-4 with TRBJ2-5; D not certain. V lost 3 bases to trimming and J lost 2 bases, with 7 bases between them. The CDR3 is made up of 13 amino acids. The CDR3 loop is CASSLSQQETQYF. Here the CDR3 DNA reads TGTGCCAGCAGTTTGTCACAGCAAGAGACCCAGTACTTC.

The CDR3 loop is CASSLYRVNTEAFF. As DNA, the CDR3 is TGTGCCAGCAGTTTATACAGGGTGAACACTGAAGCTTTCTTT. The chain recombines TRBV27 with TRBJ1-1, with a tentative D call TRBD1 (6 bases). The V end lost 1 base, the J end lost 0 bases, and 6 bases lay between the germline ends. This CDR3 is 14 amino acids long. Germline assignment: CDR1 MNHEY and CDR2 SMNVEV (reference sequence).

The genes are TRBV12-3 or TRBV12-4 and TRBJ1-1; 8 bases line up with TRBD1. V was pared by 7 bases and J by 5 bases, with 6 bases of the junction left unmatched. This CDR3 has 13 amino acids. CDR3 sequence: CASTLRGQTEAFF. CDR3 sequence (DNA): TGTGCCAGCACCCTCAGGGGGCAAACTGAAGCTTTCTTT.

This sequence joins TRBV5-5 and TRBJ2-2; 8 bases map to TRBD1. Germline CDR1 SGHKS, CDR2 YYEKEE (reference sequence). V trimming: 0 bases; J trimming: 0 bases; junction bases outside the gene matches: 1. The CDR3 loop spans 16 amino acids. The chain's CDR3 is CASSLEQGANTGELFF. CDR3 nucleotides: TGTGCCAGCAGCTTGGAACAGGGGGCGAACACCGGGGAGCTGTTTTTT. The full variable domain, in which reference TRBV5-5 and TRBJ2-2 provide the parts outside the CDR3, is DAGVTQSPTHLIKTRGQQVTLRCSPISGHKSVSWYQQVLGQGPQFIFQYYEKEERGRGNFPDRFSARQFPNYSSELNVNALLLGDSALYLCASSLEQGANTGELFFGEGSRLTVL.

This clone was counted between two and nine times. The chain combines TRBV5-1 with TRBJ2-6, with 7 positions matching TRBD1. The CDR3 consists of 16 residues. Germline trimming cut 3 bases from V and 2 bases from J; bases unmatched to any gene: 5. Germline lookup yields CDR1 SGHRS and CDR2 YFSETQ. The CDR3 region is CASSSLGGAGANVLTF. Here the CDR3 DNA reads TGCGCCAGCAGCTCCTTAGGGGGCGCTGGGGCCAACGTCCTGACTTTC.